The rows below give T cell receptor beta chains drawn from one sample of a study of T cells in Graves' hyperthyroidism and ophthalmopathy. TCRdb recomputed calls from the multiplex PCR reads with MiXCR, one row per CDR3 protein. This sample has fewer than 900,000 distinct CDR3 sequences, with 18% found just once. Sequencing used blood. Receptors were obtained from a woman aged 50 to 60 with Graves' hyperthyroidism that later progressed to Graves' ophthalmopathy. Both conserved end residues are part of each CDR3. D genes are given only for firm matches. Expanded clones get a size class; other rows say once, few or many, or leave the size out.

J gene	clone size	D gene	V gene	CDR3 protein	CDR3 DNA
TRBJ1-2	few	-	TRBV9	CASSVSQTHGYTF	TGTGCCAGCAGCGTTTCACAGACCCATGGCTACACCTTC
TRBJ1-5	many	-	TRBV12-3/TRBV12-4	CASNRDSSNQPQHF	TGTGCCAGCAACAGGGACTCTAGCAATCAGCCCCAGCATTTT
TRBJ1-2	-	-	TRBV30	CAWSAGPAGYTF	TGTGCCTGGAGTGCCGGGCCGGCGGGCTACACCTTC
TRBJ1-5	many	TRBD1	TRBV12-3/TRBV12-4	CASTFTTGGGQPQHF	TGTGCCAGCACCTTTACGACAGGGGGCGGTCAGCCCCAGCATTTT
TRBJ2-5	few	TRBD2	TRBV9	CAGSVGSSGSGKTQYF	TGTGCCGGCAGCGTAGGTTCTAGCGGCTCGGGCAAGACCCAGTACTTC
TRBJ1-5	few	-	TRBV9	CASSVAGVSNQPQHF	TGTGCCAGCAGCGTAGCCGGGGTAAGCAATCAGCCCCAGCATTTT
TRBJ1-1	many	-	TRBV30	CAWSVLGLEAFF	TGTGCCTGGAGTGTACTCGGCCTTGAAGCTTTCTTT
TRBJ2-7	many	TRBD1	TRBV2	CAITDRGSYEQYF	TGTGCCATCACAGACAGGGGATCCTACGAGCAGTACTTC
TRBJ1-5	few	TRBD1	TRBV30	CASDRGANQPQHF	TGTGCCTCAGACAGGGGAGCCAATCAGCCCCAGCATTTT
TRBJ1-3	-	-	TRBV25-1	CASSVTGLGNTIYF	TGTGCCAGCAGTGTTACAGGGTTAGGAAACACCATATATTTT
TRBJ2-1	once	-	TRBV24-1	CATSDLQSAEGLNEQFF	TGTGCCACCAGTGATTTGCAGTCAGCGGAGGGCCTCAATGAGCAGTTCTTC
TRBJ2-2	few	-	TRBV7-9	CASSLGQADTGELFF	TGTGCCAGCAGCTTAGGGCAGGCCGACACCGGGGAGCTGTTTTTT
TRBJ1-2	many	-	TRBV27	CASSVSWGVVYGYTF	TGTGCCAGCAGTGTGTCCTGGGGAGTAGTCTATGGCTACACCTTC
TRBJ1-4	-	-	TRBV6-1	CASSEGDRDPANEKLFF	TGTGCCAGCAGTGAAGGGGATAGGGACCCGGCTAATGAAAAACTGTTTTTT
TRBJ1-1	few	TRBD1	TRBV28	CASSSPGGPNTEAFF	TGTGCCAGCAGTTCGCCAGGGGGCCCGAACACTGAAGCTTTCTTT
TRBJ2-5	-	TRBD2	TRBV7-2	CASSRTSGNMETQYF	TGTGCCAGCAGCCGGACTAGCGGGAACATGGAGACCCAGTACTTC
TRBJ2-3	many	TRBD2	TRBV20-1	CSAGMVGGGLDTQYF	TGCAGTGCTGGGATGGTCGGCGGGGGGCTTGATACGCAGTATTTT
TRBJ2-7	many	-	TRBV6-1	CASQQQYEQYF	TGTGCCAGCCAACAACAATACGAGCAGTACTTC
TRBJ1-2	few	-	TRBV7-9	CASSLNFGGYTF	TGTGCCAGCAGCTTAAATTTTGGAGGCTACACCTTC
TRBJ1-2	-	-	TRBV20-1	CSASYTEGIYGYTF	TGCAGTGCTTCTTACACGGAGGGCATCTATGGCTACACCTTC
TRBJ1-5	many	-	TRBV12-3/TRBV12-4	CASSLRQDQPQHF	TGTGCCAGCAGTTTGAGGCAGGATCAGCCCCAGCATTTT
TRBJ2-7	many	-	TRBV3-1	CASSDRPEDFSYEQYF	TGTGCCAGCAGCGACCGTCCGGAGGATTTCTCCTACGAGCAGTACTTC
TRBJ1-6	-	-	TRBV5-1	CASSLGISFNSPLHF	TGCGCCAGCAGCTTGGGGATATCGTTTAATTCACCCCTCCACTTT
TRBJ2-2	many	-	TRBV30	CAWNRDTNTGELFF	TGTGCCTGGAACAGGGATACTAACACCGGGGAGCTGTTTTTT
TRBJ2-2	few	-	TRBV11-3	CASSHWGASSTGELFF	TGTGCCAGCAGCCACTGGGGGGCTTCGAGCACCGGGGAGCTGTTTTTT
TRBJ1-4	-	-	TRBV20-1	CSAHLTATNEKLFF	TGCAGTGCTCACCTGACAGCAACTAATGAAAAACTGTTTTTT
TRBJ2-2	many	-	TRBV7-6	CASSFGGGGELFF	TGTGCCAGCAGCTTTGGGGGCGGCGGGGAGCTGTTTTTT
TRBJ2-3	many	TRBD2	TRBV7-2	CASSSTSGGADTQYF	TGTGCCAGCAGTTCCACTAGCGGGGGAGCAGATACGCAGTATTTT
TRBJ1-6	many	-	TRBV7-2	CASSLGRSGPLHF	TGTGCCAGCAGCTTAGGGAGATCAGGGCCCCTCCACTTT
TRBJ1-5	-	-	TRBV3-1	CASSQGPTDYQPQHF	TGTGCCAGCAGCCAAGGCCCTACAGACTATCAGCCCCAGCATTTT
TRBJ2-5	-	TRBD2	TRBV12-3/TRBV12-4	CASSSRWTSGGRGTGTVEDQYF	TGTGCCAGCAGCTCCCGTTGGACTAGCGGGGGGCGGGGGACCGGGACCGTAGAGGACCAGTACTTC
TRBJ1-2	few	-	TRBV12-3/TRBV12-4	CASNSPDYGYTF	TGTGCCAGCAATTCACCCGACTATGGCTACACCTTC
TRBJ2-7	many	TRBD1	TRBV7-2	CASSLTGALVYEQYF	TGTGCCAGCAGCTTAACAGGGGCCTTGGTCTACGAGCAGTACTTC
TRBJ2-5	many	-	TRBV6-1	CASIYAGEETQYF	TGTGCCAGCATTTACGCAGGGGAAGAGACCCAGTACTTC
TRBJ2-1	many	-	TRBV5-1	CASSFGWRGRNNEQFF	TGCGCCAGCAGCTTCGGGTGGCGGGGGCGCAACAATGAGCAGTTCTTC
TRBJ2-7	many	-	TRBV5-8	CASSFLASLGSYEQYF	TGTGCCAGCAGCTTTCTAGCATCGCTAGGGTCCTACGAGCAGTACTTC
TRBJ2-1	few	-	TRBV19	CASSVGLTTYNEQFF	TGTGCCAGTAGTGTTGGGCTTACTACCTACAATGAGCAGTTCTTC
TRBJ1-1	many	-	TRBV7-8	CASSLGGRAEAFF	TGTGCCAGCAGCTTAGGTGGCAGGGCTGAAGCTTTCTTT
TRBJ1-2	many	-	TRBV6-1	CASSARQLGGYTF	TGTGCCAGCAGTGCCCGGCAGTTGGGGGGCTACACCTTC
TRBJ2-1	few	-	TRBV5-5	CASSLGGLVYEQFF	TGTGCCAGCAGCTTGGGGGGTCTGGTGTATGAGCAGTTCTTC
TRBJ2-7	few	TRBD1	TRBV9	CASSVLGQGGGEQYF	TGTGCCAGCAGCGTACTGGGACAGGGCGGTGGCGAGCAGTACTTC
TRBJ2-7	-	TRBD1	TRBV11-2	CASRSIRGLPYEQYF	TGTGCCAGCAGATCAATCAGGGGGCTACCCTACGAGCAGTACTTC
TRBJ1-4	many	-	TRBV6-1	CASSLFQGSEKLFF	TGTGCCAGCAGCCTTTTCCAGGGGAGTGAAAAACTGTTTTTT
TRBJ2-1	-	-	TRBV27	CASSLADSSYNEQFF	TGTGCCAGCAGTTTGGCGGATAGCTCCTACAATGAGCAGTTCTTC
TRBJ1-2	-	-	TRBV12-3/TRBV12-4	CASSLDGQNRYTF	TGTGCCAGCAGTTTAGACGGACAGAATCGCTACACCTTC